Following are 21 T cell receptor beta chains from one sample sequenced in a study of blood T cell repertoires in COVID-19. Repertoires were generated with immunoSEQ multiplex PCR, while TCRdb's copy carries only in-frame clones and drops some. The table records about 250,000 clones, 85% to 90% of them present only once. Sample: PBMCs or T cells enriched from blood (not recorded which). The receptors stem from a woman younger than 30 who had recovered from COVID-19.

CDR3 nucleotide sequence: TGTGCCAGCTCACGGCTAGCGGGGGACTCCTACGAGCAGTACTTC. Its translation is CASSRLAGDSYEQYF. This chain joins TRBV18 and TRBJ2-7; 10 nucleotides line up with TRBD2. The CDR3 runs 15 residues. With V trimmed by 4 bases and J by 0 bases, 3 bases remained unmatched. Germline CDR1 is KGHSH and CDR2 is LQKENI.

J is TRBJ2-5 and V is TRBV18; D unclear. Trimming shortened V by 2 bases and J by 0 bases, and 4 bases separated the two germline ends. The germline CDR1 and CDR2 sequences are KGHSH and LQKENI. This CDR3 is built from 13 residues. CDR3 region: CASSPSYQETQYF. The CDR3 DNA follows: TGTGCCAGCTCACCATCGTACCAAGAGACCCAGTACTTC. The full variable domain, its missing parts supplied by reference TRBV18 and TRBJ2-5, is NAGVMQNPRHLVRRRGQEARLRCSPMKGHSHVYWYRQLPEEGLKFMVYLQKENIIDESGMPKERFSAEFPKEGPSILRIQQVVRGDSAAYFCASSPSYQETQYFGPGTRLLVL.

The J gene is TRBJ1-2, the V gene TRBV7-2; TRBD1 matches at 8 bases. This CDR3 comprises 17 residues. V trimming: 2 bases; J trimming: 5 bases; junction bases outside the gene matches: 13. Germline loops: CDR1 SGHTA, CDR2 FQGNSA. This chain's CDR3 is CASSLPLDRGFWYGYTF. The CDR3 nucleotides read TGTGCCAGCAGCTTACCCCTTGACAGGGGCTTCTGGTATGGCTACACCTTC.

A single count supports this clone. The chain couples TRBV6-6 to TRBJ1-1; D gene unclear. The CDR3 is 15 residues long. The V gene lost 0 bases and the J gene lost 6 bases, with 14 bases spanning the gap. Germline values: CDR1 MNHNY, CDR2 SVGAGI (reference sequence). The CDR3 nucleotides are TGTGCCAGCAGTTACTCGGGAGGAGGGCGCGCTGAAGCTTTCTTT. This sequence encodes CASSYSGGGRAEAFF.

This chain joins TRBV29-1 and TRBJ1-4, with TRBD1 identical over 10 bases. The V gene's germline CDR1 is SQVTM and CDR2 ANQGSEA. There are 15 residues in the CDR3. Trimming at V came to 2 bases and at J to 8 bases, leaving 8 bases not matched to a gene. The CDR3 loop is CSVERGDRGREKLFF. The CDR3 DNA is TGCAGCGTTGAAAGGGGGGACAGGGGCCGGGAAAAACTGTTTTTT.

CDR3 nucleotide sequence: TGTGCCAGCAGTCCTTGGACAGGGATCCAAGAGACCCAGTACTTC. Protein sequence: CASSPWTGIQETQYF. The rearrangement joins TRBV27 to TRBJ2-5; 8 bases line up with TRBD1. V was clipped by 5 bases and J by 1 base; unmatched bases: 6. This CDR3 region has 15 residues. Germline values: CDR1 MNHEY, CDR2 SMNVEV (reference sequence).

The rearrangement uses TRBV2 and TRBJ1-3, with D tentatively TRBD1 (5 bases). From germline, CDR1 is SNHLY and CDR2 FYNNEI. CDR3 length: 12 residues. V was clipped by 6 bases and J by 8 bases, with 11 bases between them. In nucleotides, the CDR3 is TGTGCCAGCAGGGAAACAGGAGACACCATATATTTT. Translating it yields CASRETGDTIYF.

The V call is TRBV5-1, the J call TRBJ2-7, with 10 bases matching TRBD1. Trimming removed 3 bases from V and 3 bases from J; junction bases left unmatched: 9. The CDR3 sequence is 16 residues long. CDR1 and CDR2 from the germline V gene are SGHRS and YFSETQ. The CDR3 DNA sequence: TGCGCCAGCAGCTCGGGGATGACAGGGGGCAACTACGAGCAGTACTTC. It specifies CASSSGMTGGNYEQYF.

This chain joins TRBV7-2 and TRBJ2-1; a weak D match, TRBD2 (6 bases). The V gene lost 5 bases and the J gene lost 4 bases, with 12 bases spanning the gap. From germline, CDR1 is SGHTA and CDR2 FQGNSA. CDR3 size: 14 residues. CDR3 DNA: TGTGCCAGCAGCCGGGCAAGCGGGTACAATGAGCAGTTCTTC. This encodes CASSRASGYNEQFF.

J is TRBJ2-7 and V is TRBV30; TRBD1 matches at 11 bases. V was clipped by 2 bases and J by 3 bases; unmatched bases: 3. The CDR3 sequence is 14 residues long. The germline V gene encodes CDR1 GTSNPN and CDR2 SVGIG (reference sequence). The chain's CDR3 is CAWSTGTGGYEQYF. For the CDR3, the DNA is TGTGCCTGGAGTACCGGGACAGGGGGCTACGAGCAGTACTTC.

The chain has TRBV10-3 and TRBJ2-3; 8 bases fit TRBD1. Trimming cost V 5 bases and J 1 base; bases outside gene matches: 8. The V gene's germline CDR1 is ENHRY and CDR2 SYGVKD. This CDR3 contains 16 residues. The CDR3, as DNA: TGTGCCATCAGTAAAAACGCAGGGGGCCGCACAGATACGCAGTATTTT. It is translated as CAISKNAGGRTDTQYF.

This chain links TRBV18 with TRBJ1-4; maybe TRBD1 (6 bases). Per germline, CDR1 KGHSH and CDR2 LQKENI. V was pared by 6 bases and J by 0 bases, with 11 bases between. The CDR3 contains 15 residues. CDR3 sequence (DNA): TGTGCCAGCTCCCCGACAGGATCAACTAATGAAAAACTGTTTTTT. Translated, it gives CASSPTGSTNEKLFF.

The DNA for the CDR3 is TGTGCCAGCTCACTCTCGACTCCCCCCGTGGAGCAGTACTTC. Protein sequence: CASSLSTPPVEQYF. The chain recombines TRBV18 with TRBJ2-7; no firm D call. The V gene's germline CDR1 is KGHSH and CDR2 LQKENI. The CDR3 extends over 14 amino acids. Trimming stripped 4 bases from V and 7 bases from J, with 17 bases between.

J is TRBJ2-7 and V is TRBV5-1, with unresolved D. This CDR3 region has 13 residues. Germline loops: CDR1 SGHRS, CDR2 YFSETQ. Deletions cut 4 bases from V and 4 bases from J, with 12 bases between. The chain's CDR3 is CASSPPEAYEQYF. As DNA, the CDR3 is TGCGCCAGCAGCCCGCCCGAGGCGTACGAGCAGTACTTC.

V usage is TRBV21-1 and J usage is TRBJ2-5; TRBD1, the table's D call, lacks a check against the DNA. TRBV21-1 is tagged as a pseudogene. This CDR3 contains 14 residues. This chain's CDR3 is CASSKEGAWETQYF. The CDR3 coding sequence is TGTGCCAGCAGCAAGGAGGGGGCCTGGGAGACCCAGTACTTC.

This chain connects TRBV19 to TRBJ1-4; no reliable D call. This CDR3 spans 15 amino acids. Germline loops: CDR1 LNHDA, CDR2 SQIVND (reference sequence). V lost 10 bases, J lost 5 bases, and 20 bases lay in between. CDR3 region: CATSPRGGLNEKLFF. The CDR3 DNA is TGTGCCACCTCCCCCCGGGGAGGGCTAAATGAAAAACTGTTTTTT.

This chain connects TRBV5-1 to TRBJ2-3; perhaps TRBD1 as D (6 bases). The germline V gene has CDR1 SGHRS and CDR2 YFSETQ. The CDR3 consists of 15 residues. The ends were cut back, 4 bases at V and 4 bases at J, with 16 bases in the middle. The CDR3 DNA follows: TGCGCCAGCAGCCCCTCCGGGACAAAGTCAGATACGCAGTATTTT. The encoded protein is CASSPSGTKSDTQYF. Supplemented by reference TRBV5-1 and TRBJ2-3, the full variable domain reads KAGVTQTPRYLIKTRGQQVTLSCSPISGHRSVSWYQQTPGQGLQFLFEYFSETQRNKGNFPGRFSGRQFSNSRSEMNVSTLELGDSALYLCASSPSGTKSDTQYFGPGTRLTVL.

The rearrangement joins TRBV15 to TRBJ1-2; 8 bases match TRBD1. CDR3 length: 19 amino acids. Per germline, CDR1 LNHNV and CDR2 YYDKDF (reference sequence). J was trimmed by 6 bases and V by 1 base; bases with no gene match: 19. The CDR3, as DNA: TGTGCCACCAGCAGAGTGACAGGGGCGGGGAGGGCAATTTTCCATGGCTACACCTTC. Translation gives CATSRVTGAGRAIFHGYTF.

The CDR3 DNA is TGTGCCAGCAGTGGACAGGGGGCCGATAACTTCAATCAGCCCCAGCATTTT. This sequence encodes CASSGQGADNFNQPQHF. V gene TRBV27 combines with J gene TRBJ1-5; 11 positions match TRBD1. V gave up 5 bases and J gave up 3 bases; unmatched junction bases: 9. CDR1 and CDR2 from the germline V gene are MNHEY and SMNVEV (reference sequence). CDR3 length equals 17 residues.

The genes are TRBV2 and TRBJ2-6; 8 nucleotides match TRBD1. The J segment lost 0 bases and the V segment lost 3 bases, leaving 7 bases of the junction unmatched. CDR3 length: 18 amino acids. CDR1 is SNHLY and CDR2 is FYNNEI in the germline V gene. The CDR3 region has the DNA TGTGCCAGCAGTGATTTTAGGACAGGGCTCTCTGGGGCCAACGTCCTGACTTTC. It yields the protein CASSDFRTGLSGANVLTF.

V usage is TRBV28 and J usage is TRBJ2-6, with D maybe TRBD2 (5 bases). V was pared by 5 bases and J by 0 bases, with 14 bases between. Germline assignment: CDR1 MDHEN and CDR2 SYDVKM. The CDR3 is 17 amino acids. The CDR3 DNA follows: TGTGCCAGCAGTGCCGGACTGGGGAGCTCTGGGGCCAACGTCCTGACTTTC. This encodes CASSAGLGSSGANVLTF.